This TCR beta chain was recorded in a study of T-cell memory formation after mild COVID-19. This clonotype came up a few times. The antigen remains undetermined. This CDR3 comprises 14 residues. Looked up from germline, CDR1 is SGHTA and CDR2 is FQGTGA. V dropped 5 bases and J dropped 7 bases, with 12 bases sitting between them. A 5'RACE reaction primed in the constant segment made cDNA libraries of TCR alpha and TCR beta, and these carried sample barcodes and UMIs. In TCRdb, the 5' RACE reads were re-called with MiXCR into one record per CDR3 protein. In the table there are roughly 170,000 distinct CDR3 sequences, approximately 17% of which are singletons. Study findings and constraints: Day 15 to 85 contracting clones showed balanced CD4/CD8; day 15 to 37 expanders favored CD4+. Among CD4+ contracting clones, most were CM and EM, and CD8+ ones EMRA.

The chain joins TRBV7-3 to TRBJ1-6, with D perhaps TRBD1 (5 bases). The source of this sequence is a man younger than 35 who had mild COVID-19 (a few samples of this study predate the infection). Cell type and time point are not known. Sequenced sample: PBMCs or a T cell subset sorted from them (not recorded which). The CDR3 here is CASSPSGRNSPLHF. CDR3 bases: TGTGCCAGCAGCCCCTCGGGGCGAAATTCACCCCTCCACTTT.